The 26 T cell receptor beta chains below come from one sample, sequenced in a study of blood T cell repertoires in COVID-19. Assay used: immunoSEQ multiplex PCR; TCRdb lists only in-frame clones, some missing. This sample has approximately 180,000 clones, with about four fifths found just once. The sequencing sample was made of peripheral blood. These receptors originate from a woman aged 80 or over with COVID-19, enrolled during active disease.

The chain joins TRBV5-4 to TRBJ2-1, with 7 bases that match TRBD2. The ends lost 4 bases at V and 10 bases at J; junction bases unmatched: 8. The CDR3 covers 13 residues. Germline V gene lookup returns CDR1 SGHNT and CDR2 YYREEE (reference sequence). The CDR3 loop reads CASSPPSGKEQFF. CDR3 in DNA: TGTGCCAGCAGCCCCCCAAGCGGGAAGGAGCAGTTCTTC.

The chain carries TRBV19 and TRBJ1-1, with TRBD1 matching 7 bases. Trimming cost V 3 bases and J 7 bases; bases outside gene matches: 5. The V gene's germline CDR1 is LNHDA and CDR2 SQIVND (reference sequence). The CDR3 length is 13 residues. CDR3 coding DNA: TGTGCCAGTAGTATGCGAGGGGGCGTTGAAGCTTTCTTT. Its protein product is CASSMRGGVEAFF.

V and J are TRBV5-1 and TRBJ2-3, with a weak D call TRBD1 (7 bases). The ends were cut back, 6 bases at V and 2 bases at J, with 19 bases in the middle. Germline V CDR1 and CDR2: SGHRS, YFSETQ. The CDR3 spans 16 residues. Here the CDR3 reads CASTRAGTVITDTQYF. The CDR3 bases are TGCGCCAGCACCCGTGCGGGGACAGTGATCACAGATACGCAGTATTTT.

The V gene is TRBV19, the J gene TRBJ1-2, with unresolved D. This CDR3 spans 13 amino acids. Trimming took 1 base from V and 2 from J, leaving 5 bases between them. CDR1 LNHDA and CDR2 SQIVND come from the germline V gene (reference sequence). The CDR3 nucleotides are TGTGCCAGTAGTATAGGAGAGAACTATGGCTACACCTTC. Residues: CASSIGENYGYTF.

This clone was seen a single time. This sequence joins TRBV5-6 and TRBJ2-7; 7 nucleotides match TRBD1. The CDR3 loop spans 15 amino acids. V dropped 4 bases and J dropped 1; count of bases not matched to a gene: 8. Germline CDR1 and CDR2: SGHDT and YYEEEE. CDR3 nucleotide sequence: TGTGCCAGCAGCGGCCGGGACAGCCTTTCCTACGAGCAGTACTTC. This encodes CASSGRDSLSYEQYF. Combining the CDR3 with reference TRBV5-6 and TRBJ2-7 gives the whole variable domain DAGVTQSPTHLIKTRGQQVTLRCSPKSGHDTVSWYQQALGQGPQFIFQYYEEEERQRGNFPDRFSGHQFPNYSSELNVNALLLGDSALYLCASSGRDSLSYEQYFGPGTRLTVT.

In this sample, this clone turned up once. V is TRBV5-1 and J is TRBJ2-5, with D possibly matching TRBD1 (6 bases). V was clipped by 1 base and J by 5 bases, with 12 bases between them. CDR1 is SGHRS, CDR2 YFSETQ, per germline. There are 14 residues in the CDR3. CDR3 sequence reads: CASSLTGNTETQYF. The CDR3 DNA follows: TGCGCCAGCAGCTTGACAGGGAATACGGAGACCCAGTACTTC.

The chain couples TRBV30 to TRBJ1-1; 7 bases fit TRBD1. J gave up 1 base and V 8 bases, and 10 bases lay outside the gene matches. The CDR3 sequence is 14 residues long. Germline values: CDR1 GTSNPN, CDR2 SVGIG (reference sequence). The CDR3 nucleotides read TGTGCCCTGATAAACCGGGACAGGAACACTGAAGCTTTCTTT. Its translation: CALINRDRNTEAFF.

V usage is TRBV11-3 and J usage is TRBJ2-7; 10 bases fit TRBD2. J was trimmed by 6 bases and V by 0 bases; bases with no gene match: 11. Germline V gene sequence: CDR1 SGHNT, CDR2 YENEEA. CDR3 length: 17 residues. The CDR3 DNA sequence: TGTGCCAGCAGCTTAGAGCTAGCGGGGGATACCCTCTCCGAGCAGTACTTC. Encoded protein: CASSLELAGDTLSEQYF.

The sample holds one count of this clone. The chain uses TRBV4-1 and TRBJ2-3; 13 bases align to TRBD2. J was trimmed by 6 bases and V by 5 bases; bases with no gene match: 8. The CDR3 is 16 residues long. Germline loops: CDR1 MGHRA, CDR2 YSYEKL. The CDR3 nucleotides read TGCGCCAGCAGCAAGGGACTAGCGGGACCCCCCGATACGCAGTATTTT. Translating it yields CASSKGLAGPPDTQYF.

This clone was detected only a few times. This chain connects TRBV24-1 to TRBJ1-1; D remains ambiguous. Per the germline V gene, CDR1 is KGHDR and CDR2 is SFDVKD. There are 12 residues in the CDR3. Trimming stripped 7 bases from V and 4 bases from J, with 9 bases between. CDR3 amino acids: CATSDEGTEAFF. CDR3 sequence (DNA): TGTGCCACCAGCGATGAGGGCACTGAAGCTTTCTTT.

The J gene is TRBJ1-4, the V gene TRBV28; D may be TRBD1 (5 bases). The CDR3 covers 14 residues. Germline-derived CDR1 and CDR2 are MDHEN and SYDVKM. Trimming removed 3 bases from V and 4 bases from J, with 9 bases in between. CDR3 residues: CASSLTDFNEKLFF. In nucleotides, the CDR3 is TGTGCCAGCAGTTTGACAGATTTTAATGAAAAACTGTTTTTT.

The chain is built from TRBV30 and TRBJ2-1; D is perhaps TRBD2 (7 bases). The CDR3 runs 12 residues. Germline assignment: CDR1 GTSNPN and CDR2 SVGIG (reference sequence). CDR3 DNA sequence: TGTGCTGGAGGGGGGGGGATCCATGAGCAGTTCTTC. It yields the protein CAGGGGIHEQFF.

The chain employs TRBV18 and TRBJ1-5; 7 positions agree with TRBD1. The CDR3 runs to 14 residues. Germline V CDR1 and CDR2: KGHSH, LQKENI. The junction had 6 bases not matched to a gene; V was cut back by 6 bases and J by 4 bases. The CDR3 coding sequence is TGTGCCAGCTCTCGCGACAGGGATAATCAGCCCCAGCATTTT. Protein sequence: CASSRDRDNQPQHF.

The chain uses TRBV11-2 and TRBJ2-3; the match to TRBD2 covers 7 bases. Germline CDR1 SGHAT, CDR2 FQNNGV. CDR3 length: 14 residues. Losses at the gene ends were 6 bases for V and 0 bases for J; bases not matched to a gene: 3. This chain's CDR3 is CASRSSGSTDTQYF. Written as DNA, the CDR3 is TGTGCCAGCAGAAGTAGCGGGAGCACAGATACGCAGTATTTT. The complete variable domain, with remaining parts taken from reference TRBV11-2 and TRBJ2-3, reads EAGVAQSPRYKIIEKRQSVAFWCNPISGHATLYWYQQILGQGPKLLIQFQNNGVVDDSQLPKDRFSAERLKGVDSTLKIQPAKLEDSAVYLCASRSSGSTDTQYFGPGTRLTVL.

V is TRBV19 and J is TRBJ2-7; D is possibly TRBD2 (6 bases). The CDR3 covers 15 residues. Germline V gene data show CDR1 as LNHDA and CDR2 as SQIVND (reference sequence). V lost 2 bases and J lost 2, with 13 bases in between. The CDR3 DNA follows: TGTGCCAGTAGTATACAGGCGGGGCCCACCTACGAGCAGTACTTC. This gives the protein CASSIQAGPTYEQYF.

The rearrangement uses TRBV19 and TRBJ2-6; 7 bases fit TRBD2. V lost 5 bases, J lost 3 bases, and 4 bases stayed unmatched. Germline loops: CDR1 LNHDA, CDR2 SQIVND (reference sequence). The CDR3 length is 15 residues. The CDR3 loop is CASSPRGYGANVLTF. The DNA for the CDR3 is TGTGCCAGTAGTCCGCGGGGGTATGGGGCCAACGTCCTGACTTTC.

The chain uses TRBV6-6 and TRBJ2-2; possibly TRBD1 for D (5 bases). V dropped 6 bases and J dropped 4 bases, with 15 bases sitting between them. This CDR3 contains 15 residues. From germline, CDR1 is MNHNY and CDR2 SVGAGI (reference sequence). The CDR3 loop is CASSLTGQGTGELFF. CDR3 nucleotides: TGTGCCAGCAGCCTCACCGGGCAGGGCACCGGGGAGCTGTTTTTT.

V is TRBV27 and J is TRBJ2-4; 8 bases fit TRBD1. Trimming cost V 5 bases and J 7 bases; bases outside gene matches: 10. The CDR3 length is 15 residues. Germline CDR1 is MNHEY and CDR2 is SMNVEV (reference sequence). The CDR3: CASSKSFDRGNIQYF. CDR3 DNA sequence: TGTGCCAGCAGTAAATCCTTTGACAGGGGCAACATTCAGTACTTC.

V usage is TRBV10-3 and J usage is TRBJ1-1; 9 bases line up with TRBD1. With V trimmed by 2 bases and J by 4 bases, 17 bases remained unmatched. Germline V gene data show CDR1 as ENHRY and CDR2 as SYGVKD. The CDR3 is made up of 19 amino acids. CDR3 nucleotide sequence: TGTGCCATCAGTGAGCCACATGACATACTGACAGGGGGTTTCACTGAAGCTTTCTTT. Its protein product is CAISEPHDILTGGFTEAFF.

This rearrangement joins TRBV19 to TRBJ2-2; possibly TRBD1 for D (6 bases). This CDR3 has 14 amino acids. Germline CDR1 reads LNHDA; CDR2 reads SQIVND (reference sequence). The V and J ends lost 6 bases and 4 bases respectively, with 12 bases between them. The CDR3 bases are TGTGCCAGTAGCCAGGGGCTGACCACCGGGGAGCTGTTTTTT. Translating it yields CASSQGLTTGELFF.

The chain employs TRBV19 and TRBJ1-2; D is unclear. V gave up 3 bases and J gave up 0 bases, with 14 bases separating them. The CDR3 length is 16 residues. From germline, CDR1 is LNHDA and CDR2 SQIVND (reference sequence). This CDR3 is CASSISAVQSNYGYTF. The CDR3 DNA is TGTGCCAGTAGTATCTCGGCGGTGCAGTCTAACTATGGCTACACCTTC.

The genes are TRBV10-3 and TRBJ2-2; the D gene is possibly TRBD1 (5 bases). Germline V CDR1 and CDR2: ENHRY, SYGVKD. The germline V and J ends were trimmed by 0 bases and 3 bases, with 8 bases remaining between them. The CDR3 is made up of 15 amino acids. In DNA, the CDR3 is TGTGCCATCAGTGAGTCAGCAGGGTACACCGGGGAGCTGTTTTTT. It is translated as CAISESAGYTGELFF.

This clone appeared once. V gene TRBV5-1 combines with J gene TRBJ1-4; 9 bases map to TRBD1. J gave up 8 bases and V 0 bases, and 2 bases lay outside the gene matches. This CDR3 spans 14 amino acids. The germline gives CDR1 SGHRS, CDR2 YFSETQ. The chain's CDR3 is CASSLGDRVEKLFF. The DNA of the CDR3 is TGCGCCAGCAGCTTGGGGGACAGGGTCGAAAAACTGTTTTTT. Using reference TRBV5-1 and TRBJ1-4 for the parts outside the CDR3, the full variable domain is KAGVTQTPRYLIKTRGQQVTLSCSPISGHRSVSWYQQTPGQGLQFLFEYFSETQRNKGNFPGRFSGRQFSNSRSEMNVSTLELGDSALYLCASSLGDRVEKLFFGSGTQLSVL.

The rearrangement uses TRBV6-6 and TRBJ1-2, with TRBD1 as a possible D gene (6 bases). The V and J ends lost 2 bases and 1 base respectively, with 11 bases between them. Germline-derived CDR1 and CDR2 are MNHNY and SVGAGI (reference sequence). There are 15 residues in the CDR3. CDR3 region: CASSYPGQINYGYTF. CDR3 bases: TGTGCCAGCAGTTACCCCGGACAGATTAACTATGGCTACACCTTC.

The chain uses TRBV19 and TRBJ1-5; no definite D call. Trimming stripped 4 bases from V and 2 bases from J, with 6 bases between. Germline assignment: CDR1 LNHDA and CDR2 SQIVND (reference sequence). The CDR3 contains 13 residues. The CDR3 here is CASSTAGNQPQHF. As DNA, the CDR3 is TGTGCCAGTAGTACGGCGGGCAATCAGCCCCAGCATTTT.

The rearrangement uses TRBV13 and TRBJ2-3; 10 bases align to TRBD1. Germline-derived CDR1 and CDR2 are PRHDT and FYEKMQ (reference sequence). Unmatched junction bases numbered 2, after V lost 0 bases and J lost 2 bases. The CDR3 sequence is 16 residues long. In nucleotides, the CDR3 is TGTGCCAGCAGCTTAGGGACAGGGGGCGCCACAGATACGCAGTATTTT. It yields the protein CASSLGTGGATDTQYF.